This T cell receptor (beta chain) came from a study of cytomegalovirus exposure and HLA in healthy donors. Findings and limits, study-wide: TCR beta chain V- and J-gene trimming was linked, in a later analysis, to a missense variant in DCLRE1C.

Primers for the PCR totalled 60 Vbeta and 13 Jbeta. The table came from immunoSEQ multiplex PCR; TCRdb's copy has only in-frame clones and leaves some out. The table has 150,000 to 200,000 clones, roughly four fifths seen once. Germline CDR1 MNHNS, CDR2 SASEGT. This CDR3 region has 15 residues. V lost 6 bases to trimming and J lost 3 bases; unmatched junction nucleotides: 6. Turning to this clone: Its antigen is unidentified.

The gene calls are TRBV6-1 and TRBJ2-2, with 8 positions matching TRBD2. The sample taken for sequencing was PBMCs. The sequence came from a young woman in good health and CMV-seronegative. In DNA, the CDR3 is TGTGCCAGCAGGATAGCGGGATTCGACACCGGGGAGCTGTTTTTT. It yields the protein CASRIAGFDTGELFF.